These 23 T cell receptor beta chains came from one sample sequenced in a study of CD8+ T cells in alopecia areata. The authors extracted RNA and reverse transcribed it into cDNA as the sequencing template. Assay used: immunoSEQ multiplex PCR; TCRdb lists only in-frame clones, some missing. The sample lists 95,000 to 150,000 clones; approximately 53% were seen once. The treatment here: oral pan-JAK inhibitor, 5-10 mg twice daily. The starting material was CD4+ T cells sorted from blood, obtained at week 4, from a patient treated with tofacitinib. The origin of the receptors is a human donor with alopecia areata.

The chain links TRBV6-5 to TRBJ2-7; D remains ambiguous. CDR1 is MNHEY, CDR2 SVGAGI, per germline. The CDR3 has 13 amino acids. V was trimmed by 4 bases and J by 1 base, leaving 8 bases between them. CDR3: CASSSVESYEQYF. The CDR3 DNA reads TGTGCCAGCAGTTCCGTAGAGTCCTACGAGCAGTACTTC.

This chain joins TRBV29-1 and TRBJ2-1, with TRBD2 as a possible D gene (6 bases). The V and J ends lost 7 bases and 7 bases respectively, with 17 bases between them. Germline V lookup: CDR1 SQVTM, CDR2 ANQGSEA. The CDR3 length is 13 residues. This chain's CDR3 is CSAGDWPPNEQFF. CDR3 sequence (DNA): TGCAGCGCCGGGGACTGGCCCCCTAATGAGCAGTTCTTC.

The chain employs TRBV28 and TRBJ2-5; tentative D call: TRBD1 (6 bases). V lost 6 bases, J lost 5 bases, and 13 bases lay in between. Germline V gene lookup returns CDR1 MDHEN and CDR2 SYDVKM. The CDR3 spans 13 residues. The CDR3 sequence: CASSPGVWETQYF. In DNA, the CDR3 is TGTGCCAGCAGCCCAGGGGTGTGGGAGACCCAGTACTTC.

In DNA form, the CDR3 reads TGTGCCAGCGACTGGGTGGGGAACAGGAACAATCAGCCCCAGCATTTT. Amino acids: CASDWVGNRNNQPQHF. This rearrangement joins TRBV25-1 to TRBJ1-5, with D perhaps matching TRBD1 (5 bases). The CDR3 spans 16 residues. The germline V gene has CDR1 MGHDK and CDR2 SYGVNS. V was clipped by 8 bases and J by 3 bases, with 20 bases between them.

The CDR3 DNA is TGTGCCAGCAGTTACACTGCGGTCGGCCTTAAGTCCCAGTACTTC. Encoded protein: CASSYTAVGLKSQYF. This chain joins TRBV27 and TRBJ2-5; D remains ambiguous. The CDR3 runs to 15 residues. Germline values: CDR1 MNHEY, CDR2 SMNVEV (reference sequence). The ends were cut back, 4 bases at V and 9 bases at J, with 21 bases in the middle.

The DNA of the CDR3 is TGTGCCAGCAGCTTACCCGGAGGTGATGGCTACACCTTC. Its translation is CASSLPGGDGYTF. The genes are TRBV7-9 and TRBJ1-2; unclear D gene. V was pared by 2 bases and J by 6 bases, with 10 bases between. The germline CDR1 and CDR2 sequences are SEHNR and FQNEAQ (reference sequence). The CDR3 extends over 13 amino acids. Based on the CDR3 plus reference TRBV7-9 and TRBJ1-2, the full variable domain is DTGVSQNPRHKITKRGQNVTFRCDPISEHNRLYWYRQTLGQGPEFLTYFQNEAQLEKSRLLSDRFSAERPKGSFSTLEIQRTEQGDSAMYLCASSLPGGDGYTFGSGTRLTVV.

The CDR3 bases are TGTGCCAGCAGCTCGAACAGGGTCATGAACACTGAAGCTTTCTTT. It is translated as CASSSNRVMNTEAFF. The V gene is TRBV7-9, the J gene TRBJ1-1; TRBD1 is a possible D gene (6 bases). The germline V gene encodes CDR1 SEHNR and CDR2 FQNEAQ (reference sequence). There are 15 residues in the CDR3. Trimming removed 4 bases from V and 0 bases from J, with 12 bases in between.

The gene calls are TRBV29-1 and TRBJ1-4, with D tentatively TRBD1 (6 bases). This CDR3 contains 12 residues. Germline CDR1 reads SQVTM; CDR2 reads ANQGSEA. V was clipped by 8 bases and J by 4 bases, with 11 bases between them. The CDR3 spells CSKQGRNEKLFF. The CDR3 DNA reads TGCAGCAAACAGGGTCGTAATGAAAAACTGTTTTTT.

V and J are TRBV30 and TRBJ1-2; D is possibly TRBD1 (5 bases). V was pared by 1 base and J by 5 bases, with 11 bases between. This CDR3 has 13 residues. Germline lookup yields CDR1 GTSNPN and CDR2 SVGIG (reference sequence). The DNA for the CDR3 is TGTGCCTGGAGTGGAGGGACCGATTATGGCTACACCTTC. This codes for CAWSGGTDYGYTF.

The chain links TRBV6-1 to TRBJ1-5; D is ambiguous. Germline V CDR1 and CDR2: MNHNS, SASEGT. CDR3 length equals 13 residues. V was pared by 10 bases and J by 7 bases, with 17 bases between. The chain's CDR3 is CAKLGGRIQPQHF. The CDR3 DNA reads TGTGCCAAGTTAGGAGGAAGGATCCAGCCCCAGCATTTT.

The chain joins TRBV30 to TRBJ2-1, with TRBD2 matching over 11 bases. The germline V gene encodes CDR1 GTSNPN and CDR2 SVGIG (reference sequence). V lost 2 bases to trimming and J lost 4 bases; unmatched junction nucleotides: 4. The CDR3 loop spans 15 amino acids. The CDR3 region has the DNA TGTGCCTGGAGTCTAGCGGGAGGCCGGTACAATGAGCAGTTCTTC. It codes for CAWSLAGGRYNEQFF.

This sequence joins TRBV5-1 and TRBJ2-6; D unclear. This CDR3 is 15 amino acids long. The V end was cut by 0 bases, the J end by 0 bases, with 4 bases between. Germline V gene data show CDR1 as SGHRS and CDR2 as YFSETQ. The CDR3 protein is CASSLVPSGANVLTF. CDR3 nucleotide sequence: TGCGCCAGCAGCTTGGTTCCCTCTGGGGCCAACGTCCTGACTTTC.

A remark on this clone: Just one base apart from a much larger clone, this may be a read error. The V and J genes are TRBV7-9 and TRBJ2-1; D gene unclear. There are 11 residues in the CDR3. CDR1 SEHNR and CDR2 FQNEAQ come from the germline V gene (reference sequence). CDR3 coding DNA: TGTGCCAGCAGCTCCGACAATGAGCAGTTCTTC. The encoded protein is CASSSDNEQFF.

The chain combines TRBV29-1 with TRBJ1-1; possibly TRBD1 for D (5 bases). There are 16 residues in the CDR3. The germline V gene encodes CDR1 SQVTM and CDR2 ANQGSEA. V lost 1 base to trimming and J lost 3 bases, with 18 bases between them. CDR3 DNA: TGCAGCGTTGAAGGGCGTGGGGCAAGAGGGGACACTGAAGCTTTCTTT. Translated, it gives CSVEGRGARGDTEAFF.

The chain employs TRBV29-1 and TRBJ1-1, with D hard to call. Germline V CDR1 and CDR2: SQVTM, ANQGSEA. The CDR3 has 13 amino acids. Trimming cost V 6 bases and J 1 base, with 12 bases left between them. In DNA form, the CDR3 reads TGCAGCGTCCATCAACTCCAGAACACTGAAGCTTTCTTT. Protein product: CSVHQLQNTEAFF.

This chain connects TRBV9 to TRBJ2-1; possible D gene TRBD2, 6 bases. CDR1 is SGDLS, CDR2 YYNGEE, per germline. Deletions cut 0 bases from V and 5 bases from J, with 12 bases between. This CDR3 is 15 amino acids long. The CDR3 DNA reads TGTGCCAGCAGCGTAGATGGGGGGAAACACAATGAGCAGTTCTTC. Translating gives CASSVDGGKHNEQFF. Complete variable domain (other parts from reference TRBV9 and TRBJ2-1): DSGVTQTPKHLITATGQRVTLRCSPRSGDLSVYWYQQSLDQGLQFLIQYYNGEERAKGNILERFSAQQFPDLHSELNLSSLELGDSALYFCASSVDGGKHNEQFFGPGTRLTVL.

This clone was picked up a small number of times. The chain couples TRBV29-1 to TRBJ1-1; TRBD1 might be the D (5 bases). The CDR3 contains 10 residues. V lost 7 bases and J 5 bases, leaving 8 bases between the germline ends. The germline V gene encodes CDR1 SQVTM and CDR2 ANQGSEA. The CDR3 coding sequence is TGCAGCGGGGGGGAAACTGAAGCTTTCTTT. Translated: CSGGETEAFF.

Worth noting for this clone: The identical CDR3 is also encoded by other nucleotide sequences in the sample. This sequence joins TRBV5-1 and TRBJ2-5, with D hard to call. The CDR3 consists of 11 residues. The germline V and J ends were trimmed by 2 bases and 1 base, with 0 bases remaining between them. The germline V gene has CDR1 SGHRS and CDR2 YFSETQ. The CDR3 nucleotides are TGCGCCAGCAGCTTCCAAGAGACCCAGTACTTC. Its protein product is CASSFQETQYF.

This clone was counted only a few times. The V call is TRBV6-6, the J call TRBJ2-5; tentatively, D is TRBD1 or TRBD2 (5 bases each). There are 15 residues in the CDR3. CDR1 is MNHNY and CDR2 is SVGAGI in the germline V gene (reference sequence). Between the trimmed V and J ends, which lost 6 bases and 2 bases, there was a span of 16 bases. CDR3 nucleotide sequence: TGTGCCAGCAGCCCCCTTGGGACGGGACAAGAGACCCAGTACTTC. Encoded protein: CASSPLGTGQETQYF.

The chain uses TRBV30 and TRBJ2-2, with 7 bases identical to TRBD1. Losses at the gene ends were 0 bases for V and 6 bases for J; bases not matched to a gene: 13. The CDR3 is 17 residues long. The germline V gene has CDR1 GTSNPN and CDR2 SVGIG (reference sequence). The CDR3 DNA follows: TGTGCCTGGAGTGTAACGAGGGTACAGGGGATCGCCGGGGAGCTGTTTTTT. Translation: CAWSVTRVQGIAGELFF.

CDR3 residues: CASKFTGGYNSPLHF. The CDR3 nucleotides are TGTGCCAGCAAATTTACAGGGGGTTATAATTCACCCCTCCACTTT. The chain is built from TRBV2 and TRBJ1-6; 8 bases align to TRBD1. V trimming: 7 bases; J trimming: 4 bases; junction bases outside the gene matches: 6. The CDR3 is 15 residues long. In germline, CDR1 is SNHLY, CDR2 FYNNEI.

The chain couples TRBV20-1 to TRBJ2-5; no definite D call. The length of the CDR3 is 11 residues. The V and J ends lost 6 bases and 5 bases respectively, with 10 bases between them. CDR1 is DFQATT and CDR2 is SNEGSKA in the germline V gene (reference sequence). DNA for the CDR3: TGCAGTGCCTCCCTTAGGGAGACCCAGTACTTC. It is translated as CSASLRETQYF.

The chain employs TRBV6-5 and TRBJ1-2, with a weak D call TRBD1 (6 bases). Germline-derived CDR1 and CDR2 are MNHEY and SVGAGI. This CDR3 is built from 13 residues. V was clipped by 6 bases and J by 3 bases, with 11 bases between them. The CDR3 sequence: CASRQQGDYGYTF. The CDR3 nucleotides read TGTGCCAGCAGACAACAGGGTGACTATGGCTACACCTTC.